This T cell receptor beta chain emerged from a study of T cell responses to AZD1222 COVID-19 vaccine. Study observations and caveats: After the peak T cell response, and only then, were repertoires sampled. Spike-specific TCR breadth and depth were elevated following two AZD1222 doses. Of the AZD1222 recipients, only 5 or 6 were seropositive at baseline.

Libraries were prepared by immunoSEQ multiplex PCR; TCRdb keeps only in-frame clonotypes and omits some of them. The sample holds 100,000 to 150,000 clones, about nine tenths seen once. The CDR3 totals 18 residues. Losses at the gene ends were 5 bases for V and 3 bases for J; bases not matched to a gene: 12. Germline CDR1 reads LGHDT; CDR2 reads YNNKEL (reference sequence). With respect to this clone: The target antigen is unknown.

The starting material was peripheral blood, obtained on day 0 of AZD1222 vaccination. The chain employs TRBV3-1 (or the pseudogene TRBV3-2) and TRBJ2-7; 14 nucleotides align to TRBD2. This receptor was obtained from an adult in good health. The CDR3 coding sequence is TGTGCCAGCAGCAATGACCTACAAGGACTAGCGGGGGGCTACGAGCAGTACTTC. Its protein product is CASSNDLQGLAGGYEQYF.